Following are 13 T cell receptor beta chains from one sample sequenced in a study of control samples from healthy donors and cancer patients (dated by TCRdb to 2020 to 2021). The receptor library was made with the immunoSEQ multiplex PCR assay. TCRdb took this table from immuneACCESS and kept in-frame rearrangements with V and J called. Such tables lack part of the clones; where checked against another copy, unresolved V genes explain under half of the gap, and the rest is unexplained. The sample contains some 120,000 clones, around 91% of them found a single time. The ten most abundant clones make up 1.1% of the sample. Sequencing was performed on PBMCs. All receptors come from a woman in her forties or fifties with colorectal cancer.

The chain combines TRBV6-1 with TRBJ2-7, with TRBD1 matching 8 bases. Germline CDR1 reads MNHNS; CDR2 reads SASEGT. The CDR3 covers 13 residues. V was clipped by 3 bases and J by 3 bases; unmatched bases: 1. CDR3 loop: CASSDRGLYEQYF. CDR3 DNA sequence: TGTGCCAGCAGTGACAGGGGGCTCTACGAGCAGTACTTC.

This chain connects TRBV25-1 to TRBJ2-2, with a tentative D call TRBD2 (6 bases). Per germline, CDR1 MGHDK and CDR2 SYGVNS. CDR3 size: 16 residues. Trimming cost V 1 base and J 5 bases, with 14 bases left between them. The CDR3 DNA reads as TGTGCCAGCAGTGAATCGGGGGTAGTGGGTACCGGGGAGCTGTTTTTT. The encoded protein is CASSESGVVGTGELFF. The full variable domain, in which reference TRBV25-1 and TRBJ2-2 provide the parts outside the CDR3, is EADIYQTPRYLVIGTGKKITLECSQTMGHDKMYWYQQDPGMELHLIHYSYGVNSTEKGDLSSESTVSRIRTEHFPLTLESARPSHTSQYLCASSESGVVGTGELFFGEGSRLTVL.

The chain uses TRBV27 and TRBJ1-5; the D gene is possibly TRBD1 (5 bases). The length of the CDR3 is 14 residues. Germline V gives CDR1 MNHEY, CDR2 SMNVEV (reference sequence). Trimming left V 5 bases short and J 7 bases short, with 15 bases between. CDR3 in DNA: TGTGCCAGCAGTCTACTCAGGGTCGGGCAGCCCCAGCATTTT. Translating it yields CASSLLRVGQPQHF.

The V gene is TRBV7-8, the J gene TRBJ2-3, with a weak D call TRBD2 (5 bases). V lost 5 bases, J lost 8 bases, and 20 bases lay in between. The CDR3 loop spans 15 amino acids. Germline V gene sequence: CDR1 SGHVS, CDR2 FQNEAQ. CDR3 residues: CASSLSPPRAGTQYF. CDR3 DNA sequence: TGTGCCAGCAGCCTTTCCCCCCCCCGCGCGGGTACGCAGTATTTT.

In this sample, this clone turned up once. The CDR3 bases are TGTGCCAGCAGCCACATGGGGGCGACGAACACCGGGGAGCTGTTTTTT. Amino acid sequence: CASSHMGATNTGELFF. The chain recombines TRBV3-1 (or the pseudogene TRBV3-2) with TRBJ2-2; D might be TRBD1 (6 bases). This CDR3 spans 16 amino acids. V lost 3 bases to trimming and J lost 0 bases, with 11 bases between them. The V gene's germline CDR1 is LGHDT and CDR2 YNNKEL (reference sequence).

Here the CDR3 DNA reads TGTGCCAGCAGCGGGTCCGGCAATGAGCAGTTCTTC. Translation gives CASSGSGNEQFF. The chain is built from TRBV7-6 and TRBJ2-1, with D hard to call. The V gene's germline CDR1 is SGHVS and CDR2 FNYEAQ. The germline V and J ends were trimmed by 5 bases and 6 bases, with 8 bases remaining between them. CDR3 length: 12 amino acids.

This chain uses TRBV18 with TRBJ2-7; D is unresolved. Trimming left V 3 bases short and J 2 bases short, with 17 bases between. The germline gives CDR1 KGHSH, CDR2 LQKENI. The CDR3 totals 16 residues. The CDR3 loop is CASSPSTASVTYEQYF. The CDR3 DNA is TGTGCCAGCTCACCGTCCACGGCTTCTGTAACCTACGAGCAGTACTTC.

The chain carries TRBV5-1 and TRBJ1-6, with a weak D call TRBD1 (5 bases). V was shortened by 4 bases and J by 9 bases, with 17 bases between the two germline ends. The germline V gene encodes CDR1 SGHRS and CDR2 YFSETQ. This CDR3 has 15 residues. The CDR3 bases are TGCGCCAGCAGCGCGGAAACAGGTGGGGTTTCACCCCTCCACTTT. Its translation is CASSAETGGVSPLHF.

V is TRBV12-3 or TRBV12-4 and J is TRBJ2-5; D gene uncertain. Trimming stripped 4 bases from V and 3 bases from J, with 6 bases between. This CDR3 contains 12 residues. The CDR3 here is CASSSDEETQYF. The DNA for the CDR3 is TGTGCCAGCAGTTCGGACGAAGAGACCCAGTACTTC.

The chain's CDR3 is CASSQYGDYGYTF. DNA for the CDR3: TGTGCCAGCAGCCAATATGGGGACTATGGCTACACCTTC. The chain couples TRBV3-1 (or the pseudogene TRBV3-2) to TRBJ1-2, with D uncertain. Germline V lookup: CDR1 LGHDT, CDR2 YNNKEL (reference sequence). This CDR3 spans 13 amino acids. V lost 2 bases and J lost 3, with 7 bases in between.

The V call is TRBV6-1, the J call TRBJ1-5; D uncertain. The CDR3 is 17 amino acids. The V gene's germline CDR1 is MNHNS and CDR2 SASEGT. The ends were cut back, 2 bases at V and 0 bases at J, with 14 bases in the middle. In DNA form, the CDR3 reads TGTGCCAGCAGTGAAAGACACCTGGTTTATAGCAATCAGCCCCAGCATTTT. Encoded protein: CASSERHLVYSNQPQHF.

The V call is TRBV27, the J call TRBJ1-3; possible D gene TRBD1, 6 bases. This CDR3 has 17 amino acids. Deletions cut 1 base from V and 0 bases from J, with 13 bases between. CDR1 is MNHEY and CDR2 is SMNVEV in the germline V gene (reference sequence). The CDR3 DNA reads TGTGCCAGCAGTTTATGGGGGGGGCAAAGCTCTGGAAACACCATATATTTT. This gives the protein CASSLWGGQSSGNTIYF.

This clone showed up just once. The chain uses TRBV1 and TRBJ1-3; whether TRBD1, the table's D call, matches the DNA was not checked. TRBV1 is a recognized pseudogene. The CDR3 extends over 19 amino acids. CDR3 nucleotides: TGCACCAGCAGCCAAGAGATTCAGGGTAGACAGGGCTGTGGAAACACCATATATTTT. This codes for CTSSQEIQGRQGCGNTIYF.